This T cell receptor beta chain was sequenced in a study of T-cell memory formation after mild COVID-19. The CDR3 covers 12 residues. V dropped 7 bases and J dropped 4 bases, with 10 bases sitting between them. Germline V gene sequence: CDR1 SQVTM, CDR2 ANQGSEA. MiXCR was run by TCRdb on the 5' RACE reads, yielding one entry per CDR3 protein. The sample has about 210,000 distinct CDR3 sequences; 27% are singletons. The sample taken for sequencing was PBMCs or a T cell subset sorted from them (not recorded which). The chain uses TRBV29-1 and TRBJ1-4; D is uncertain. The TCR originated in an adult woman who had mild COVID-19 (a few samples of this study predate the infection). Cell type and time point are not known. CDR3 sequence: CSGGEFNEKLFF. Written as DNA, the CDR3 is TGCAGCGGTGGGGAGTTTAATGAAAAACTGTTTTTT.